These 21 T cell receptor beta chains were all obtained from the same sample, sequenced in a study of shared clonotypes between healthy human individuals. Clones were read by immunoSEQ multiplex PCR, and TCRdb kept only the in-frame ones, dropping some. The sample has 400,000 to 600,000 clones, 75% to 80% seen once. Sequenced material: PBMCs. These receptors all stem from a woman aged 40 to 55 in good health. Some clones in this sample may be carry-over from other donors' samples.

This chain uses TRBV28 with TRBJ2-7; tentatively, D is TRBD1 (5 bases). V gave up 6 bases and J gave up 1 base, with 13 bases separating them. The germline V gene encodes CDR1 MDHEN and CDR2 SYDVKM. There are 14 residues in the CDR3. CDR3: CASRSYRSSYEQYF. Written as DNA, the CDR3 is TGTGCCAGCAGATCTTACAGGAGTTCCTACGAGCAGTACTTC.

The rearrangement links TRBV19 to TRBJ2-3; 10 bases are a match to TRBD2. The CDR3 loop spans 16 amino acids. V was pared by 4 bases and J by 4 bases, with 8 bases of the junction left unmatched. Germline CDR1 and CDR2: LNHDA and SQIVND (reference sequence). For the CDR3, the DNA is TGTGCCAGTAGTACCCCTAGCGGGAGAGTTGCAGATACGCAGTATTTT. Amino acids: CASSTPSGRVADTQYF.

The chain uses TRBV13 and TRBJ2-3, with 7 bases lining up with TRBD2. V lost 8 bases, J lost 0 bases, and 2 bases stayed unmatched. The CDR3 spans 13 residues. Germline CDR1 and CDR2: PRHDT and FYEKMQ (reference sequence). As DNA, the CDR3 is TGTGCCAGCGGGAGGGGAAGCACAGATACGCAGTATTTT. Its translation is CASGRGSTDTQYF. Full variable domain (outside the CDR3, taken from reference TRBV13 and TRBJ2-3): AAGVIQSPRHLIKEKRETATLKCYPIPRHDTVYWYQQGPGQDPQFLISFYEKMQSDKGSIPDRFSAQQFSDYHSELNMSSLELGDSALYFCASGRGSTDTQYFGPGTRLTVL.

The chain couples TRBV5-5 to TRBJ2-3; D gene ambiguous. The CDR3 totals 14 residues. V gave up 4 bases and J gave up 4 bases, with 13 bases separating them. Looked up from germline, CDR1 is SGHKS and CDR2 is YYEKEE (reference sequence). Here the CDR3 DNA reads TGTGCCAGCAGCATCACAGTTGGGGCAGATACGCAGTATTTT. Its translation: CASSITVGADTQYF.

The table lists this clone with a few counts. The rearrangement uses TRBV6-1 and TRBJ1-4; D is possibly TRBD1 (5 bases). This CDR3 region has 16 residues. V gave up 0 bases and J gave up 8 bases, with 16 bases separating them. Germline-derived CDR1 and CDR2 are MNHNS and SASEGT. CDR3: CASSEALGGFGEKLFF. CDR3 coding DNA: TGTGCCAGCAGTGAAGCGCTGGGGGGTTTCGGGGAAAAACTGTTTTTT.

The chain joins TRBV14 to TRBJ2-1; a possible D gene is TRBD2 (5 bases). The CDR3 sequence is 17 residues long. Trimming took off 4 bases at V and 1 base at J, with 17 bases between the two ends. Germline CDR1 and CDR2: SGHDN and FVKESK. CDR3 bases: TGTGCCAGCAGCCGTTTAGGTGGAGGCGCATCCTACAATGAGCAGTTCTTC. Amino acids: CASSRLGGGASYNEQFF.

The chain joins TRBV7-6 to TRBJ1-4, with D perhaps matching TRBD1 (6 bases). V dropped 1 base and J dropped 6 bases, with 15 bases sitting between them. The CDR3 contains 16 residues. Per the germline V gene, CDR1 is SGHVS and CDR2 is FNYEAQ. As DNA, the CDR3 is TGTGCCAGCAGCTTAGACCCCGGGGGGGCGCATGAAAAACTGTTTTTT. Its protein product is CASSLDPGGAHEKLFF.

V is TRBV29-1 and J is TRBJ2-1; weak D call: TRBD1 (6 bases). Trimming took 7 bases from V and 2 from J, leaving 12 bases between them. Germline CDR1 SQVTM, CDR2 ANQGSEA. This CDR3 has 13 residues. CDR3 protein: CSAPRDTYNEQFF. The CDR3 bases are TGCAGCGCCCCACGGGACACCTACAATGAGCAGTTCTTC.

The chain recombines TRBV27 with TRBJ2-2, with TRBD2 as a possible D gene (5 bases). Germline V lookup: CDR1 MNHEY, CDR2 SMNVEV (reference sequence). The V end lost 3 bases, the J end lost 0 bases, and 11 bases lay between the germline ends. This CDR3 region has 16 residues. DNA of the CDR3: TGTGCCAGCAGTTTCGCCAGCGGATCGAACACCGGGGAGCTGTTTTTT. Protein product: CASSFASGSNTGELFF.

A single count supports this clone. The J gene is TRBJ1-1, the V gene TRBV28, with TRBD1 matching over 7 bases. This CDR3 spans 16 amino acids. Per the germline V gene, CDR1 is MDHEN and CDR2 is SYDVKM. The ends lost 4 bases at V and 4 bases at J; junction bases unmatched: 12. The DNA for the CDR3 is TGTGCCAGCAGTTCACCGGGACAGCCTAGGGGCACTGAAGCTTTCTTT. The encoded protein is CASSSPGQPRGTEAFF.

As regards this clone: A read error may account for a junction end that differs from germline. This CDR3 is CASSLSSGTDNYF. The CDR3 DNA follows: TGTGCCAGCAGCCTCTCCTCCGGGACCGATAATTATTTC. The chain couples TRBV9 to TRBJ1-2; D may be TRBD1 (5 bases). The germline CDR1 and CDR2 sequences are SGDLS and YYNGEE. CDR3 length equals 13 residues.

For the CDR3, the DNA is TGTGCCAGCAGCTTCGGACTAGCGGGAGCGAACACCGGGGAGCTGTTTTTT. Translation gives CASSFGLAGANTGELFF. J is TRBJ2-2 and V is TRBV5-4; 13 bases agree with TRBD2. The CDR3 contains 17 residues. J lost 0 bases, V lost 2 bases, and 1 base had no gene match. Germline-derived CDR1 and CDR2 are SGHNT and YYREEE (reference sequence).

This clone was observed once. The chain uses TRBV10-3 and TRBJ2-5; D remains unclear. This CDR3 contains 13 residues. V gave up 2 bases and J gave up 5 bases, with 9 bases separating them. The germline gives CDR1 ENHRY, CDR2 SYGVKD. In DNA, the CDR3 is TGTGCCATCAGTGAGCCCGGGCGGGAGACCCAGTACTTC. It yields the protein CAISEPGRETQYF.

The chain carries TRBV6-5 and TRBJ2-5; D tentatively reads TRBD1 or TRBD2 (6 bases each). The last part of the DNA fits TRBJ2-7 better; the J call may be wrong. CDR1 and CDR2 (germline): MNHEY, SVGAGI. This CDR3 comprises 15 residues. The CDR3 sequence: CASSYGGTNLYEQYF. The CDR3 nucleotides read TGTGCCAGCAGTTACGGGGGGACAAACCTTTACGAGCAGTACTTC.

The genes are TRBV9 and TRBJ2-5, with D uncertain. CDR1 and CDR2 from the germline V gene are SGDLS and YYNGEE. CDR3 length: 13 residues. Trimming stripped 8 bases from V and 5 bases from J, with 16 bases between. CDR3 sequence (DNA): TGTGCCAGTTCATCCGTGTTTGGTGAGACCCAGTACTTC. Translated, it gives CASSSVFGETQYF.

The chain's CDR3 is CASRYRVNTGELFF. In nucleotides, the CDR3 is TGTGCCAGCAGGTACAGGGTTAACACCGGGGAGCTGTTTTTT. This rearrangement joins TRBV6-1 to TRBJ2-2, with a tentative D call TRBD1 (6 bases). The germline gives CDR1 MNHNS, CDR2 SASEGT. V was cut by 6 bases and J by 2 bases, with 10 bases left in between. This CDR3 region has 14 residues.

The genes are TRBV4-1 and TRBJ1-1, with unresolved D. The CDR3 is 15 amino acids. The V gene lost 1 base and the J gene lost 0 bases, with 9 bases spanning the gap. Germline V lookup: CDR1 MGHRA, CDR2 YSYEKL. CDR3 in DNA: TGCGCCAGCAGCCAAGCTGACACTATGAACACTGAAGCTTTCTTT. Amino acid sequence: CASSQADTMNTEAFF.

This clone has a single count. J is TRBJ1-2 and V is TRBV27, with 10 bases lining up with TRBD1. J lost 8 bases, V lost 5 bases, and 8 bases had no gene match. The length of the CDR3 is 14 residues. Germline values: CDR1 MNHEY, CDR2 SMNVEV (reference sequence). The CDR3 nucleotides read TGTGCCAGCAGTGACGGGACAGGGGTCCAGGGCTACACCTTC. Translating gives CASSDGTGVQGYTF.

The J gene is TRBJ1-5, the V gene TRBV27; 11 bases map to TRBD1. There are 16 residues in the CDR3. Germline values: CDR1 MNHEY, CDR2 SMNVEV (reference sequence). Trimming took 5 bases from V and 7 from J; bases not matched to a gene: 10. For the CDR3, the DNA is TGTGCCAGCAGTCCATTCCCGGGACAGGGGGGACAGCCCCAGCATTTT. This codes for CASSPFPGQGGQPQHF.

This clone was counted between two and nine times. This chain connects TRBV4-2 to TRBJ2-1; weak D call: TRBD2 (7 bases). The CDR3 length is 17 residues. Germline-derived CDR1 and CDR2 are LGHNA and YNFKEQ. Trimming removed 0 bases at V and 3 bases at J, with 15 bases between. The CDR3 loop is CASSQDQGTIHYNEQFF. CDR3 bases: TGTGCCAGCAGCCAAGATCAGGGGACTATTCACTACAATGAGCAGTTCTTC.

This clone was counted once. This chain joins TRBV11-2 and TRBJ1-5, with 7 bases identical to TRBD1. J lost 7 bases, V lost 4 bases, and 10 bases had no gene match. Germline V gene sequence: CDR1 SGHAT, CDR2 FQNNGV. This CDR3 is 15 amino acids long. CDR3 amino acids: CASSSSQGVLQPQHF. The CDR3 DNA reads TGTGCCAGCAGCTCATCGCAGGGGGTGTTGCAGCCCCAGCATTTT.